Shown below are 27 T cell receptor beta chains from a single sample sequenced in a study of blood T cells in healthy people across ages (dated by TCRdb to the mid-2010s). Receptor libraries were prepared by 5' RACE. The sequencer listed for this sample is Illumina HiSeq 2500. A second PCR of about 7 to 12 cycles was run with a J-beta primer mix and a sample-barcoded 5' primer. TCRdb trimmed public reads at Q25 via fastp, called clones via MiXCR and kept in-frame beta chains. Rows with a matching CDR3 protein are joined into one entry that keeps the most common DNA and genes. The sample yields 800,000 or so distinct CDR3 sequences; more than 35% were counted once. About a sixth of the sample goes to the ten largest clones. Sequences were obtained from blood. These receptors all come from a man of 80 years or more in good health.

This clonotype came up a few times. The chain combines TRBV7-2 with TRBJ1-1; no reliable D call. There are 15 residues in the CDR3. Looked up from germline, CDR1 is SGHTA and CDR2 is FQGNSA. Trimming stripped 4 bases from V and 6 bases from J, with 18 bases between. This chain's CDR3 is CASSSGSSGGPEAFF. The DNA of the CDR3 is TGTGCCAGCAGCTCCGGTTCCTCAGGCGGTCCTGAAGCTTTCTTT. The entire variable domain, with the rest obtained from reference TRBV7-2 and TRBJ1-1, is as follows: GAGVSQSPSNKVTEKGKDVELRCDPISGHTALYWYRQSLGQGLEFLIYFQGNSAPDKSGLPSDRFSAERTGGSVSTLTIQRTQQEDSAVYLCASSSGSSGGPEAFFGQGTRLTVV.

V and J are TRBV15 and TRBJ2-1; D uncertain. The CDR3 runs 13 residues. V lost 2 bases and J lost 8, with 10 bases in between. CDR1 is LNHNV, CDR2 YYDKDF, per germline (reference sequence). CDR3 amino acids: CATSRFQLDEQFF. CDR3 nucleotides: TGTGCCACCAGCAGATTCCAGCTAGATGAGCAGTTCTTC.

The chain combines TRBV20-1 with TRBJ2-1; 8 nucleotides line up with TRBD2. This CDR3 is built from 15 residues. Germline CDR1 and CDR2: DFQATT and SNEGSKA (reference sequence). V trimming: 2 bases; J trimming: 5 bases; junction bases outside the gene matches: 8. The chain's CDR3 is CSARRSAGGDNEQFF. The CDR3 nucleotides read TGCAGTGCTAGACGGTCGGCGGGGGGTGACAATGAGCAGTTCTTC.

The chain couples TRBV5-1 to TRBJ1-1; possibly TRBD1 for D (6 bases). This CDR3 is 15 amino acids long. CDR1 is SGHRS, CDR2 YFSETQ, per germline. The V end was cut by 0 bases, the J end by 7 bases, with 16 bases between. CDR3 sequence reads: CASSLEGGKRDEAFF. CDR3 coding DNA: TGCGCCAGCAGCTTGGAAGGGGGGAAGCGTGATGAAGCTTTCTTT.

In this sample, this clonotype turned up many times. This chain links TRBV24-1 with TRBJ2-3; TRBD1 matches at 9 bases. Looked up from germline, CDR1 is KGHDR and CDR2 is SFDVKD. V gave up 2 bases and J gave up 4 bases; unmatched junction bases: 6. The CDR3 is 16 amino acids. The DNA of the CDR3 is TGTGCCACCAGTGATTCGTCCGGGACAGGGCCAGATACGCAGTATTTT. Protein product: CATSDSSGTGPDTQYF.

The J gene is TRBJ2-3, the V gene TRBV14, with D perhaps assigned TRBD1 or TRBD2 (5 bases each). CDR3 length: 18 residues. CDR1 SGHDN and CDR2 FVKESK come from the germline V gene. V gave up 0 bases and J gave up 0 bases, with 16 bases separating them. The CDR3 DNA follows: TGTGCCAGCAGCCAAGACGCCGGGACCCCAGCCAGCACAGATACGCAGTATTTT. Translating it yields CASSQDAGTPASTDTQYF.

This clonotype was counted between two and nine times. This CDR3 is CSAGEVTGEGSPLHF. In DNA, the CDR3 is TGCAGTGCCGGGGAGGTGACAGGGGAGGGCTCACCCCTCCACTTT. The rearrangement uses TRBV20-1 and TRBJ1-6; the match to TRBD1 covers 8 bases. CDR1 is DFQATT, CDR2 SNEGSKA, per germline (reference sequence). The CDR3 extends over 15 amino acids. V was clipped by 6 bases and J by 10 bases; unmatched bases: 14.

This rearrangement joins TRBV7-2 to TRBJ2-7; D ambiguous. Trimming pared 5 bases from V and 1 base from J, leaving 12 bases between. The CDR3 covers 14 residues. The germline V gene has CDR1 SGHTA and CDR2 FQGNSA. In nucleotides, the CDR3 is TGTGCCAGCAGCCCCCCGGCACGGTCCTACGAGCAGTACTTC. The encoded protein is CASSPPARSYEQYF.

This clonotype was detected only a few times. The chain carries TRBV2 and TRBJ2-1; no clear D. CDR1 SNHLY and CDR2 FYNNEI come from the germline V gene. Trimming pared 5 bases from V and 6 bases from J, leaving 23 bases between. The CDR3 covers 17 residues. CDR3 sequence (DNA): TGTGCCAGCAGTAGAACCGATGGGTCCCGACGCGGCAATGAGCAGTTCTTC. Its protein product is CASSRTDGSRRGNEQFF.

The chain joins TRBV5-1 to TRBJ2-5, with unresolved D. The ends were cut back, 1 base at V and 2 bases at J, with 12 bases in the middle. Germline-derived CDR1 and CDR2 are SGHRS and YFSETQ. The CDR3 consists of 15 residues. The CDR3 DNA reads as TGCGCCAGCAGCTTGATGGGGTCCCAACAAGAGACCCAGTACTTC. Amino acid sequence: CASSLMGSQQETQYF.

The V call is TRBV5-1, the J call TRBJ2-1; 9 bases are a match to TRBD2. J gave up 10 bases and V 4 bases, and 9 bases lay outside the gene matches. Germline V gene data show CDR1 as SGHRS and CDR2 as YFSETQ. The CDR3 runs 14 residues. CDR3 in amino acids: CASSILAGEREQFF. The DNA for the CDR3 is TGCGCCAGCAGCATCTTAGCGGGAGAGAGAGAGCAGTTCTTC.

Of note for this clonotype: Just one base apart from a much larger clone, this may be a read error. The genes are TRBV27 and TRBJ1-6; D might be TRBD1 (5 bases). Germline V CDR1 and CDR2: MNHEY, SMNVEV (reference sequence). CDR3 length: 14 residues. The CDR3 sequence: CASSPDGGDSPPHF. The CDR3 DNA is TGTGCCAGCAGTCCCGACGGGGGAGATTCACCCCCCCACTTT.

The chain combines TRBV7-2 with TRBJ2-3; D is undetermined. Trimming removed 7 bases from V and 5 bases from J, with 13 bases in between. The CDR3 has 13 residues. Germline V gives CDR1 SGHTA, CDR2 FQGNSA. The CDR3 loop reads CASTQNKGDTQYF. CDR3 nucleotide sequence: TGTGCCAGCACCCAAAACAAGGGAGATACGCAGTATTTT.

This rearrangement joins TRBV3-1 to TRBJ2-7; D ambiguous. The CDR3 has 14 residues. Germline V gives CDR1 LGHDT, CDR2 YNNKEL (reference sequence). The germline V and J ends were trimmed by 3 bases and 4 bases, with 13 bases remaining between them. The CDR3 DNA follows: TGTGCCAGCAGCCAGACACGTCAAGCGTACGAGCAGTACTTC. It is translated as CASSQTRQAYEQYF.

J is TRBJ2-1 and V is TRBV2; 12 bases are a match to TRBD2. V shed 4 bases, J shed 6 bases, and the junction held 4 bases outside the gene matches. The CDR3 loop spans 15 amino acids. The germline V gene has CDR1 SNHLY and CDR2 FYNNEI. CDR3 in amino acids: CASSATSGSGNEQFF. The CDR3 nucleotides read TGTGCCAGCAGTGCGACTAGCGGGAGCGGCAATGAGCAGTTCTTC.

V gene TRBV7-2 combines with J gene TRBJ2-5; D unclear. This CDR3 region has 15 residues. The V end was cut by 5 bases, the J end by 2 bases, with 15 bases between. The V gene's germline CDR1 is SGHTA and CDR2 FQGNSA. CDR3 protein: CASSAQLGSQETQYF. CDR3 DNA: TGTGCCAGCAGCGCCCAGTTGGGCAGTCAAGAGACCCAGTACTTC. The entire variable domain, with the rest obtained from reference TRBV7-2 and TRBJ2-5, is as follows: GAGVSQSPSNKVTEKGKDVELRCDPISGHTALYWYRQSLGQGLEFLIYFQGNSAPDKSGLPSDRFSAERTGGSVSTLTIQRTQQEDSAVYLCASSAQLGSQETQYFGPGTRLLVL.

This clonotype was observed a few times. The chain has TRBV6-2 or TRBV6-3 and TRBJ2-7, with 8 bases identical to TRBD2. With 6 bases clipped from V and 6 bases from J, the junction kept 13 bases outside the gene matches. The CDR3 is 15 residues long. Germline V lookup: CDR1 MNHEY, CDR2 SVGEGT. The CDR3: CASRSSGSGKGEQYF. CDR3 coding DNA: TGTGCCAGCAGATCGAGCGGGAGCGGCAAGGGCGAGCAGTACTTC.

The rearrangement links TRBV9 to TRBJ2-1; D is possibly TRBD2 (7 bases). The germline V and J ends were trimmed by 3 bases and 3 bases, with 16 bases remaining between them. The CDR3 is made up of 16 amino acids. Per germline, CDR1 SGDLS and CDR2 YYNGEE. CDR3 region: CASSAQGGAGYNEQFF. In DNA, the CDR3 is TGTGCCAGCAGCGCCCAAGGGGGGGCTGGCTACAATGAGCAGTTCTTC. Filled out from reference TRBV9 and TRBJ2-1, the complete variable domain reads DSGVTQTPKHLITATGQRVTLRCSPRSGDLSVYWYQQSLDQGLQFLIQYYNGEERAKGNILERFSAQQFPDLHSELNLSSLELGDSALYFCASSAQGGAGYNEQFFGPGTRLTVL.

There are many counts of this clonotype. This chain uses TRBV7-2 with TRBJ2-7, with 9 nucleotides matching TRBD2. The CDR3 spans 15 residues. Trimming took 2 bases from V and 1 from J; bases not matched to a gene: 3. Germline assignment: CDR1 SGHTA and CDR2 FQGNSA. DNA of the CDR3: TGTGCCAGCAGCTTAAGCGGGAGGACTTCCTACGAGCAGTACTTC. Protein product: CASSLSGRTSYEQYF.

The table lists this clonotype with a few counts. This rearrangement joins TRBV28 to TRBJ2-7; D is undetermined. Per germline, CDR1 MDHEN and CDR2 SYDVKM. The CDR3 has 9 residues. Trimming cost V 8 bases and J 7 bases, with 6 bases left between them. The CDR3 bases are TGTGCCAGCGGGGATGAGCAGTACTTC. Its protein is CASGDEQYF.

This clonotype was seen more than once but under ten times. The rearrangement links TRBV5-1 to TRBJ2-1; tentatively, D is TRBD1 or TRBD2 (6 bases each). This CDR3 spans 13 amino acids. V was pared by 2 bases and J by 8 bases, with 11 bases between. Germline V gene sequence: CDR1 SGHRS, CDR2 YFSETQ. CDR3 in amino acids: CASSLRGQDEQFF. The CDR3 nucleotides read TGCGCCAGCAGCTTACGGGGGCAGGATGAGCAGTTCTTC.

The rearrangement uses TRBV28 and TRBJ2-3, with a tentative D call TRBD2 (7 bases). This CDR3 has 15 residues. Germline loops: CDR1 MDHEN, CDR2 SYDVKM. V lost 3 bases and J lost 5, with 15 bases in between. CDR3 residues: CASSFAGEGGDTQYF. The CDR3 DNA sequence: TGTGCCAGCAGTTTCGCGGGAGAAGGGGGAGATACGCAGTATTTT.

This clonotype was detected only a few times. J is TRBJ2-1 and V is TRBV5-1; a possible D gene is TRBD2 (5 bases). Between the trimmed V and J ends, which lost 1 base and 8 bases, there was a span of 22 bases. The CDR3 has 17 amino acids. Germline V lookup: CDR1 SGHRS, CDR2 YFSETQ. Written as DNA, the CDR3 is TGCGCCAGCAGCTTGTTTACGGGGAGTATGTTGGGGTATGAGCAGTTCTTC. Its translation: CASSLFTGSMLGYEQFF.

This clonotype was seen only a few times. The rearrangement joins TRBV9 to TRBJ2-1; perhaps TRBD2 as D (6 bases). The CDR3 loop spans 15 amino acids. Germline V gene lookup returns CDR1 SGDLS and CDR2 YYNGEE. V lost 4 bases, J lost 1 base, and 12 bases lay in between. CDR3 DNA: TGTGCCAGCAGCACGCGGGATTCATCCTACAATGAGCAGTTCTTC. Its translation: CASSTRDSSYNEQFF.

In its sample, this clonotype was seen many times. This sequence joins TRBV10-2 and TRBJ2-1; 9 positions match TRBD2. Germline V gives CDR1 WSHSY, CDR2 SAAADI. The CDR3 consists of 15 residues. Trimming cost V 3 bases and J 6 bases; bases outside gene matches: 6. CDR3 bases: TGCGCCAGCAGTGACCTTAGCGGGAGAATCAATGAGCAGTTCTTC. This sequence encodes CASSDLSGRINEQFF.

The chain couples TRBV20-1 to TRBJ2-2, with D unresolved. Germline V gene data show CDR1 as DFQATT and CDR2 as SNEGSKA (reference sequence). This CDR3 is 13 amino acids long. V was cut by 6 bases and J by 8 bases, with 16 bases left in between. For the CDR3, the DNA is TGCAGTGCCGTCCAGGAGCCTGAGGGGGAGCTGTTTTTT. Protein: CSAVQEPEGELFF.

This clonotype has a handful of counts. The chain uses TRBV20-1 and TRBJ2-1, with D unresolved. This CDR3 is built from 9 residues. Trimming removed 5 bases at V and 10 bases at J, with 6 bases between. Germline V CDR1 and CDR2: DFQATT, SNEGSKA (reference sequence). The CDR3 DNA follows: TGCAGTGCTGGGATCGAGCAGTTCTTC. Translated: CSAGIEQFF.